This T cell receptor (beta chain) emerged from a study of cytomegalovirus exposure and HLA in healthy donors. General study findings and limits: V- and J-gene trimming of TCR beta was linked (in a later analysis) to a missense DCLRE1C variant. A later analysis found common viral pathogens apparently linked to several of the most significant clusters.

Each donor was nominally healthy when sampled (though unrecorded immune exposures were likely). The PCR used 60 Vbeta and 13 Jbeta primers. The repertoire was sequenced with immunoSEQ multiplex PCR; TCRdb's copy has only in-frame clones and lacks some. Of 150,000 to 200,000 clones listed, 75% to 85% are singletons. On this clone itself: Its antigen remains unknown.

From germline, CDR1 is SQVTM and CDR2 ANQGSEA. The CDR3 runs to 14 residues. V trimming: 6 bases; J trimming: 0 bases; junction bases outside the gene matches: 5. Sequenced: PBMCs. The receptor was derived from a man aged 30 to 45 in good health and CMV-seropositive. The chain joins TRBV29-1 to TRBJ2-7; 10 bases agree with TRBD1. CDR3 sequence (DNA): TGCAGCGTCGGGGGGACAGGGGTCTCCTACGAGCAGTACTTC. It translates to CSVGGTGVSYEQYF.